This TCR beta chain was sequenced in a study of blood T cell repertoires in COVID-19. The CDR3 runs 17 residues. V shed 2 bases and J shed 4 bases, with 15 bases lying between them. Germline V gives CDR1 MNHEY, CDR2 SMNVEV (reference sequence). Sequenced by immunoSEQ multiplex PCR; TCRdb stores in-frame clones only, minus some. This table has approximately 35,000 clones, about 90% appearing once. The sequence was collected from a man aged 60 to 69 with active COVID-19. The genes are TRBV27 and TRBJ1-6; D is possibly TRBD1 (6 bases). Source material: peripheral blood. The CDR3 DNA follows: TGTGCCAGCAGTTTAAGTTCCCGGACAGCTTATAATTCACCCCTCCACTTT. This gives the protein CASSLSSRTAYNSPLHF.